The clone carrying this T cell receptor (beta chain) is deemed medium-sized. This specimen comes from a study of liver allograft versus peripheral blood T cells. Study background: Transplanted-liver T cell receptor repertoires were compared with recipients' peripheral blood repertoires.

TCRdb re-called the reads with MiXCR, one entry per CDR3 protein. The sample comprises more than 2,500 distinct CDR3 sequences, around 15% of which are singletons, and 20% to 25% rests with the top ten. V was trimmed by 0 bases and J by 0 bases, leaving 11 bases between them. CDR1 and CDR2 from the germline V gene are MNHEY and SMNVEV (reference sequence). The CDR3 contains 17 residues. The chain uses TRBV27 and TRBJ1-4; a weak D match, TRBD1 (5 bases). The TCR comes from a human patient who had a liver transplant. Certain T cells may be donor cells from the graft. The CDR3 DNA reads TGTGCCAGCAGTTTATCTGCAGGGACGACAACTAATGAAAAACTGTTTTTT. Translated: CASSLSAGTTTNEKLFF.